This T cell receptor beta chain was retrieved from a study of T cells in Graves' hyperthyroidism and ophthalmopathy. Study-level findings and limits: Blood also contained most expanded thyroid clonotypes above 0.001.

Germline CDR1 LGHNA, CDR2 YSLEER. The CDR3 length is 17 residues. V was cut by 1 base and J by 1 base, with 16 bases left in between. A single count supports this clonotype. What it recognizes is unknown. Amplification of TCR beta CDR3 regions was performed using RNA transcripts as template. The HTBI set primed first-round TCR CDR3 RT-PCR. TCRdb itself ran the multiplex PCR reads through MiXCR, one entry per CDR3 protein. Of about 500,000 distinct CDR3 sequences listed, about a sixth are singletons. The rearrangement uses TRBV4-3 and TRBJ2-5; D gene uncertain. The sequencing input was blood. This receptor was obtained from a woman aged 18-29 years with Graves' ophthalmopathy. CDR3 protein: CASSQVYPQRPQETQYF. The CDR3 coding sequence is TGCGCCAGCAGCCAAGTTTACCCTCAGAGGCCCCAAGAGACCCAGTACTTC.